The 22 T cell receptor beta chains listed next were all sequenced from one sample in a study of T cell responses to AZD1222 COVID-19 vaccine. Assay used: immunoSEQ multiplex PCR; TCRdb lists only in-frame clones, some missing. The table has 150,000 or so clones, 86% seen once. The starting material was peripheral blood, obtained on day 0 of MenACWY control vaccination. The origin of the receptors is an adult in good health.

The chain links TRBV7-9 to TRBJ1-4; 9 bases fit TRBD1. The V gene's germline CDR1 is SEHNR and CDR2 FQNEAQ (reference sequence). V dropped 0 bases and J dropped 5; count of bases not matched to a gene: 1. The CDR3 totals 15 residues. The CDR3 protein is CASSLADRGNEKLFF. The CDR3 nucleotides are TGTGCCAGCAGCTTAGCGGACAGGGGAAATGAAAAACTGTTTTTT.

The genes are TRBV5-1 and TRBJ1-1; the match to TRBD1 covers 7 bases. Germline-derived CDR1 and CDR2 are SGHRS and YFSETQ. This CDR3 is built from 13 residues. J gave up 6 bases and V 6 bases, and 8 bases lay outside the gene matches. The CDR3 is CASTETGKAEAFF. The CDR3, as DNA: TGCGCCAGCACCGAGACAGGGAAAGCTGAAGCTTTCTTT.

This clone was found once. CDR3 sequence: CASSLVTTHGYTF. The CDR3 nucleotides are TGTGCCAGCAGCTTAGTAACAACCCATGGCTACACCTTC. This chain joins TRBV7-9 and TRBJ1-2; no reliable D call. Trimming took off 1 base at V and 6 bases at J, with 9 bases between the two ends. This CDR3 spans 13 amino acids. Germline V gene data show CDR1 as SEHNR and CDR2 as FQNEAQ (reference sequence).

The V gene is TRBV4-1, the J gene TRBJ1-2; 9 bases are a match to TRBD1. CDR1 MGHRA and CDR2 YSYEKL come from the germline V gene. Germline trimming cut 0 bases from V and 7 bases from J; bases unmatched to any gene: 6. This CDR3 is built from 15 residues. The DNA of the CDR3 is TGCGCCAGCAGCCAAGACCTCCGGGACAGGGTTGGCTACACCTTC. This sequence encodes CASSQDLRDRVGYTF.

The chain has TRBV19 and TRBJ1-5, with D unclear. Germline V gene lookup returns CDR1 LNHDA and CDR2 SQIVND (reference sequence). CDR3 length: 13 residues. With 3 bases removed from V and 3 bases from J, the gap between germline ends came to 6 bases. CDR3 sequence reads: CASSIRPNQPQHF. CDR3 DNA sequence: TGTGCCAGTAGTATCCGTCCCAATCAGCCCCAGCATTTT.

The table lists this clone with a few counts. This chain links TRBV6-6 with TRBJ1-3, with TRBD1 identical over 8 bases. There are 14 residues in the CDR3. Losses at the gene ends were 7 bases for V and 3 bases for J; bases not matched to a gene: 5. Germline CDR1 and CDR2: MNHNY and SVGAGI (reference sequence). This chain's CDR3 is CASNQGAVGNTIYF. DNA of the CDR3: TGTGCCAGCAACCAGGGGGCTGTTGGAAACACCATATATTTT.

This chain joins TRBV2 and TRBJ2-7; D gene unclear. The CDR3 totals 13 residues. The V gene's germline CDR1 is SNHLY and CDR2 FYNNEI. V dropped 5 bases and J dropped 0 bases, with 8 bases sitting between them. The CDR3 DNA follows: TGTGCCAGCAGTATTAAGAGCTCCTACGAGCAGTACGTC. Translation: CASSIKSSYEQYV.

This clone was found a few times. The chain has TRBV5-1 and TRBJ1-6; D is perhaps TRBD1 (5 bases). The V end lost 4 bases, the J end lost 7 bases, and 12 bases lay between the germline ends. CDR1 SGHRS and CDR2 YFSETQ come from the germline V gene. There are 14 residues in the CDR3. The CDR3 DNA sequence: TGCGCCAGCAGCGCCTTAGGGGCGAATTCACCCCTCCACTTT. Translation gives CASSALGANSPLHF.

The rearrangement joins TRBV18 to TRBJ1-6, with TRBD1 matching 9 bases. The CDR3 is 15 residues long. V trimming: 3 bases; J trimming: 9 bases; junction bases outside the gene matches: 6. Germline V gives CDR1 KGHSH, CDR2 LQKENI. The CDR3 protein is CASSPGQGTPSPLHF. The CDR3 bases are TGTGCCAGCTCACCCGGACAGGGGACTCCTTCACCCCTCCACTTT.

The V and J genes are TRBV28 and TRBJ1-2; D is undetermined. The germline V and J ends were trimmed by 3 bases and 3 bases, with 14 bases remaining between them. Germline lookup yields CDR1 MDHEN and CDR2 SYDVKM. The CDR3 runs to 15 residues. CDR3 coding DNA: TGTGCCAGCAGTTTCCAGTCAGGTCCCTACTATGGCTACACCTTC. It is translated as CASSFQSGPYYGYTF.

The genes are TRBV21-1 and TRBJ2-2; the table gives TRBD1 as D, unverified against the DNA. TRBV21-1 has pseudogene status. The CDR3 totals 16 residues. CDR3 residues: CASPPGVRTGPRELFF. CDR3 in DNA: TGTGCCAGCCCCCCAGGGGTCCGGACAGGGCCGCGGGAGCTGTTTTTT.

The rearrangement joins TRBV11-3 to TRBJ2-3; 7 bases are a match to TRBD1. The germline V gene has CDR1 SGHNT and CDR2 YENEEA. This CDR3 spans 16 amino acids. With 4 bases clipped from V and 2 bases from J, the junction kept 9 bases outside the gene matches. CDR3 in amino acids: CASSSRTGRDTDTQYF. The CDR3 nucleotides are TGTGCCAGCAGCTCGCGGACAGGCAGGGACACAGATACGCAGTATTTT.

The chain recombines TRBV29-1 with TRBJ1-2; TRBD1 aligns across 11 bases. V dropped 4 bases and J dropped 1; count of bases not matched to a gene: 5. The CDR3 loop spans 15 amino acids. Germline-derived CDR1 and CDR2 are SQVTM and ANQGSEA. CDR3 nucleotides: TGCAGCGTTGCAAGGGACAGGGGGTATAACTATGGCTACACCTTC. Translating it yields CSVARDRGYNYGYTF.

This CDR3 is CASRQRTGGRRSGNTIYF. The CDR3 nucleotides read TGTGCCAGCAGGCAACGGACGGGGGGACGCCGCTCTGGAAACACCATATATTTT. The chain recombines TRBV13 with TRBJ1-3; maybe TRBD1 (5 bases). This CDR3 comprises 18 residues. Per the germline V gene, CDR1 is PRHDT and CDR2 is FYEKMQ (reference sequence). V was cut by 6 bases and J by 0 bases, with 21 bases left in between.

J is TRBJ1-1 and V is TRBV6-6; 9 nucleotides line up with TRBD1. V was clipped by 5 bases and J by 4 bases; unmatched bases: 11. This CDR3 region has 16 residues. Germline V CDR1 and CDR2: MNHNY, SVGAGI (reference sequence). CDR3 protein: CASSTFSGQGRTEAFF. The CDR3 region has the DNA TGTGCCAGCAGTACTTTTTCGGGACAGGGCCGCACTGAAGCTTTCTTT.

The chain couples TRBV11-2 to TRBJ2-7; 7 bases fit TRBD1. Germline V lookup: CDR1 SGHAT, CDR2 FQNNGV. The J segment lost 1 base and the V segment lost 5 bases, leaving 2 bases of the junction unmatched. This CDR3 comprises 13 residues. CDR3 nucleotides: TGTGCCAGCAGCAGGGACAGATCCTACGAGCAGTACTTC. It encodes CASSRDRSYEQYF. The complete variable domain, with remaining parts taken from reference TRBV11-2 and TRBJ2-7, reads EAGVAQSPRYKIIEKRQSVAFWCNPISGHATLYWYQQILGQGPKLLIQFQNNGVVDDSQLPKDRFSAERLKGVDSTLKIQPAKLEDSAVYLCASSRDRSYEQYFGPGTRLTVT.

The chain joins TRBV9 to TRBJ1-4; unclear D gene. CDR1 is SGDLS and CDR2 is YYNGEE in the germline V gene. The CDR3 extends over 16 amino acids. The germline V and J ends were trimmed by 0 bases and 0 bases, with 9 bases remaining between them. The CDR3 loop reads CASSVGTAATNEKLFF. CDR3 DNA: TGTGCCAGCAGCGTAGGGACCGCGGCAACTAATGAAAAACTGTTTTTT.

The chain is built from TRBV7-2 and TRBJ2-7; unclear D gene. Trimming cost V 4 bases and J 5 bases, with 15 bases left between them. The length of the CDR3 is 14 residues. Germline V gives CDR1 SGHTA, CDR2 FQGNSA. The chain's CDR3 is CASSYGFRPDEQYF. The CDR3 nucleotides are TGTGCCAGCAGCTACGGGTTCAGGCCCGACGAGCAGTACTTC.

The genes are TRBV6-4 and TRBJ2-6; D is ambiguous. The CDR3 consists of 13 residues. In germline, CDR1 is MRHNA, CDR2 SNTAGT. Trimming took 5 bases from V and 0 from J, leaving 2 bases between them. The CDR3 is CASSSSGANVLTF. Written as DNA, the CDR3 is TGTGCCAGCAGTAGCTCTGGGGCCAACGTCCTGACTTTC.

The rearrangement uses TRBV3-1 (or the pseudogene TRBV3-2) and TRBJ1-6, with a weak D call TRBD1 (5 bases). The CDR3 sequence is 15 residues long. The V end was cut by 4 bases, the J end by 8 bases, with 15 bases between. Per the germline V gene, CDR1 is LGHDT and CDR2 is YNNKEL (reference sequence). The DNA for the CDR3 is TGTGCCAGCAGCCGGGTGGGGCGCGGAGATTCACCCCTCCACTTT. Amino acid sequence: CASSRVGRGDSPLHF.

This clone was seen just once. The chain carries TRBV4-1 and TRBJ1-1; 9 bases fit TRBD1. J was trimmed by 0 bases and V by 4 bases; bases with no gene match: 3. The germline V gene encodes CDR1 MGHRA and CDR2 YSYEKL. This CDR3 comprises 15 residues. The CDR3 reads CASSLGQGMNTEAFF. For the CDR3, the DNA is TGCGCCAGCAGCCTCGGACAGGGGATGAACACTGAAGCTTTCTTT.

J is TRBJ2-7 and V is TRBV6-1; unclear D gene. Germline loops: CDR1 MNHNS, CDR2 SASEGT. Trimming took off 3 bases at V and 7 bases at J, with 7 bases between the two ends. The CDR3 sequence is 11 residues long. Here the CDR3 DNA reads TGTGCCAGCAGTGATCGGCGAGAGCAGTACGTC. Its protein is CASSDRREQYV.